This is a list of T cell receptor beta chains from one sample in a study of STAT3 mutations in large granular lymphocyte leukemia. Repertoires were generated with immunoSEQ multiplex PCR, while TCRdb's copy carries only in-frame clones and drops some. This table holds 17,000 or so clones, 92% found once. Sequences were obtained from peripheral blood mononuclear cells. These receptors were collected from a man aged 60-69 years with T-cell large granular lymphocyte leukemia. Some clones in this sample may be carry-over from other donors' samples. Each CDR3 is given with its conserved first and last residue. The D gene is left open where the match is weak. A row's size may be missing; if present it is once, few, many or a size class.

j_gene | abundance | d_gene | v_gene | CDR3aa | CDR3nt
TRBJ1-5 | . | . | TRBV19 | CASSYNLLGGNQPQHF | TGTGCCAGTAGTTATAACCTCCTCGGTGGCAATCAGCCCCAGCATTTT
TRBJ1-2 | . | . | TRBV7-3 | CASTGWGIDGYTF | TGTGCCAGCACCGGATGGGGGATCGATGGCTACACCTTC
TRBJ2-1 | . | . | TRBV6-6 | CASSSSPGSSYNEQFF | TGTGCCAGCAGTTCATCCCCGGGAAGCTCCTACAATGAGCAGTTCTTC
TRBJ2-1 | . | TRBD2 | TRBV5-4 | CASSLGLAYNEQFF | TGTGCCAGCAGCTTGGGACTAGCTTACAATGAGCAGTTCTTC
TRBJ2-5 | . | . | TRBV6-1 | CASSEGAVLETQYF | TGTGCCAGCAGTGAGGGAGCGGTCCTAGAGACCCAGTACTTC
TRBJ1-5 | few | TRBD1 | TRBV28 | CASSPRDRVANQPQHF | TGTGCCAGCAGTCCCCGGGACAGGGTTGCAAATCAGCCCCAGCATTTT
TRBJ2-3 | once | TRBD2 | TRBV5-1 | CASSLTTSGVTDTQYF | TGCGCCAGCAGCTTGACGACTAGCGGGGTCACAGATACGCAGTATTTT
TRBJ1-1 | . | . | TRBV18 | CASSPFGDPEAFF | TGTGCCAGCTCACCATTCGGCGACCCTGAAGCTTTCTTT
TRBJ2-6 | once | TRBD1 | TRBV28 | CASSLGQGAIGANVLTF | TGTGCCAGCAGTTTAGGTCAGGGGGCGATCGGGGCCAACGTCCTGACTTTC
TRBJ2-7 | . | . | TRBV29-1 | CSVQGGEQYF | TGCAGCGTTCAGGGAGGCGAGCAGTACTTC
TRBJ1-3 | . | . | TRBV18 | CASSPLDRLIVNTIYF | TGTGCCAGCTCACCCCTCGACAGGTTGATCGTAAACACCATATATTTT
TRBJ2-7 | . | . | TRBV27 | CASSPGPVPYEQYF | TGTGCCAGCAGTCCGGGCCCCGTACCCTACGAGCAGTACTTC
TRBJ2-2 | . | . | TRBV29-1 | CSVGQGPGELFF | TGCAGCGTTGGGCAGGGCCCCGGGGAGCTGTTTTTT
TRBJ2-7 | . | TRBD2 | TRBV5-4 | CASSPRGEGPYEQYF | TGTGCCAGCAGCCCACGTGGGGAGGGCCCCTACGAGCAGTACTTC
TRBJ2-7 | . | TRBD1 | TRBV11-1 | CASSSKMGQTYEQYF | TGTGCCAGCAGCTCTAAGATGGGACAGACCTACGAGCAGTACTTC
TRBJ1-3 | . | . | TRBV11-2 | CASSFAVSGNTIYF | TGTGCCAGCAGCTTTGCCGTCTCTGGAAACACCATATATTTT
TRBJ2-5 | . | . | TRBV11-2 | CASSRGTVQETQYF | TGTGCCAGCAGCCGGGGGACAGTACAAGAGACCCAGTACTTC
TRBJ2-7 | . | . | TRBV30 | CAWRSTGARPYEQYF | TGTGCCTGGAGGTCGACAGGAGCCCGGCCCTACGAGCAGTACTTC
TRBJ1-2 | . | . | TRBV7-2 | CASSLGVPFVFNYGYTF | TGTGCCAGCAGCTTAGGGGTACCCTTCGTATTTAACTATGGCTACACCTTC
TRBJ1-2 | . | TRBD1 | TRBV5-1 | CASSLGQEGGYTF | TGCGCCAGCAGCTTAGGACAGGAGGGGGGCTACACCTTC
TRBJ2-5 | . | TRBD2 | TRBV10-3 | CAISGAAGGLQETQYF | TGTGCCATCAGTGGGGCAGCGGGAGGGCTACAAGAGACCCAGTACTTC
TRBJ1-2 | . | . | TRBV6-6 | CASSYIGSNYGYTF | TGTGCCAGCAGTTACATAGGGAGTAACTATGGCTACACCTTC
TRBJ2-3 | . | . | TRBV27 | CASSFTYPGSPSTDTQYF | TGTGCCAGCAGTTTCACTTACCCCGGATCTCCTTCCACAGATACGCAGTATTTT
TRBJ1-1 | once | . | TRBV5-1 | CASSLRTATLNTEAFF | TGCGCCAGCAGTTTAAGAACAGCCACACTCAACACTGAAGCTTTCTTT
TRBJ2-7 | once | TRBD1 | TRBV5-1 | CASSPATGYEQYF | TGCGCCAGCAGCCCCGCGACAGGGTACGAGCAGTACTTC
TRBJ2-5 | . | . | TRBV9 | CASSVGSGGQTQYF | TGTGCCAGCAGCGTAGGCAGCGGCGGTCAGACCCAGTACTTC
TRBJ1-2 | . | . | TRBV5-5 | CASRPRGDPSNYGYTF | TGTGCCAGCAGACCTAGGGGGGACCCCTCTAACTATGGCTACACCTTC
TRBJ2-3 | . | . | TRBV6-5 | CASSSPLKDTQYF | TGTGCCAGCAGTTCCCCTCTTAAAGATACGCAGTATTTT
TRBJ1-1 | . | . | TRBV5-5 | CASSLVQGRYTEAFF | TGTGCCAGCAGCTTGGTGCAGGGGCGATACACTGAAGCTTTCTTT
TRBJ1-3 | . | . | TRBV2 | CASSEYRDSGNTIYF | TGTGCCAGCAGTGAATACAGGGACTCTGGAAACACCATATATTTT
TRBJ2-5 | . | . | TRBV6-1 | CASSLQETQYF | TGTGCCAGCAGTCTTCAAGAGACCCAGTACTTC
TRBJ1-4 | . | TRBD1 | TRBV9 | CASSVALRGRDEKLFF | TGTGCCAGCAGCGTAGCACTCAGGGGGCGAGATGAAAAACTGTTTTTT